These 24 T cell receptor beta chains were all obtained from the same sample, sequenced in a study of blood T cell repertoires in COVID-19. TCRdb's table, derived via immunoSEQ multiplex PCR, lists solely in-frame clones and lacks some. The table has around 250,000 clones, around four fifths seen once. The sequencing input was peripheral blood. These receptors came from a man older than 75 with acute or convalescent COVID-19.

V and J are TRBV28 and TRBJ2-5; TRBD2 agrees at 9 bases. Germline-derived CDR1 and CDR2 are MDHEN and SYDVKM. J was trimmed by 5 bases and V by 4 bases; bases with no gene match: 8. There are 15 residues in the CDR3. The CDR3 here is CASSSIAGAAETQYF. The CDR3 nucleotides read TGTGCCAGCAGTTCTATAGCGGGGGCAGCGGAGACCCAGTACTTC.

The genes are TRBV19 and TRBJ2-2; no clear D. Trimming took off 3 bases at V and 0 bases at J, with 8 bases between the two ends. CDR3 length: 15 residues. Per the germline V gene, CDR1 is LNHDA and CDR2 is SQIVND (reference sequence). CDR3 amino acids: CASSIQAANTGELFF. In DNA form, the CDR3 reads TGTGCCAGTAGTATTCAGGCAGCGAACACCGGGGAGCTGTTTTTT.

The V call is TRBV28, the J call TRBJ1-3; 10 bases line up with TRBD1. The CDR3 extends over 15 amino acids. V shed 6 bases and J 4 bases; nucleotides not matched to a gene: 6. Germline V CDR1 and CDR2: MDHEN, SYDVKM. In nucleotides, the CDR3 is TGTGCCAGCAGCGGGGGGACAGGGGCGGGAAACACCATATATTTT. Amino acid sequence: CASSGGTGAGNTIYF.

Only one count was recorded for this clone. V is TRBV3-1 (or the pseudogene TRBV3-2) and J is TRBJ2-7; D is undetermined. Germline V gene sequence: CDR1 LGHDT, CDR2 YNNKEL (reference sequence). This CDR3 is built from 12 residues. V lost 0 bases and J 7 bases, leaving 7 bases between the germline ends. The DNA of the CDR3 is TGTGCCAGCAGCCAAGATTCGGGTGAGCAGTACTTC. Amino acids: CASSQDSGEQYF.

The chain couples TRBV6-6 to TRBJ1-1; 7 positions match TRBD1. This CDR3 has 13 amino acids. After removal of 5 bases from V and 8 bases from J, the junction contained 8 bases not matched to a gene. Germline CDR1 is MNHNY and CDR2 is SVGAGI (reference sequence). In DNA, the CDR3 is TGTGCCAGCAGTCCATCCAGGGGGTCCGAAGCTTTCTTT. As protein: CASSPSRGSEAFF.

This sequence joins TRBV29-1 and TRBJ2-1; D possibly corresponds to TRBD2 (6 bases). The CDR3 runs to 13 residues. Per the germline V gene, CDR1 is SQVTM and CDR2 is ANQGSEA. V was cut by 7 bases and J by 3 bases, with 13 bases left in between. Here the CDR3 DNA reads TGCAGCGCAGGGACTCCAAACTACAATGAGCAGTTCTTC. As protein: CSAGTPNYNEQFF.

The chain couples TRBV11-2 to TRBJ1-1; D is ambiguous. CDR3 length: 14 residues. The V end lost 0 bases, the J end lost 4 bases, and 9 bases lay between the germline ends. Germline V CDR1 and CDR2: SGHAT, FQNNGV. DNA for the CDR3: TGTGCCAGCAGCTTAGATCGGTGGGCCACTGAAGCTTTCTTT. As protein: CASSLDRWATEAFF.

This rearrangement joins TRBV5-1 to TRBJ2-1; no reliable D call. V gave up 0 bases and J gave up 6 bases, with 13 bases separating them. CDR1 and CDR2 from the germline V gene are SGHRS and YFSETQ. The CDR3 covers 15 residues. The CDR3 here is CASSLAMAASNEQFF. The CDR3 DNA follows: TGCGCCAGCAGCTTGGCGATGGCTGCTTCCAATGAGCAGTTCTTC.

The gene calls are TRBV6-5 and TRBJ2-7, with unresolved D. Germline V CDR1 and CDR2: MNHEY, SVGAGI. V was clipped by 2 bases and J by 2 bases, with 13 bases between them. The CDR3 totals 15 residues. In nucleotides, the CDR3 is TGTGCCAGCAGTTACCGAACAAATGGAGCCTACGAGCAGTACTTC. Protein product: CASSYRTNGAYEQYF.

This clone was recorded only once. The chain couples TRBV10-1 to TRBJ2-3; maybe TRBD2 (6 bases). V lost 0 bases, J lost 4 bases, and 14 bases lay in between. Germline CDR1 and CDR2: WNHNN and SYGVQD (reference sequence). This CDR3 region has 16 residues. CDR3 in amino acids: CASSESGTGDPDTQYF. The CDR3 DNA follows: TGCGCCAGCAGTGAGTCGGGGACGGGGGACCCAGATACGCAGTATTTT.

V usage is TRBV6-1 and J usage is TRBJ2-7, with TRBD1 matching 9 bases. V dropped 2 bases and J dropped 10; count of bases not matched to a gene: 3. CDR1 MNHNS and CDR2 SASEGT come from the germline V gene. This CDR3 region has 12 residues. The CDR3 sequence: CASSERTGDQYF. The CDR3 DNA reads TGTGCCAGCAGTGAACGGACAGGGGACCAGTACTTC.

The rearrangement joins TRBV29-1 to TRBJ2-2; 8 bases agree with TRBD2. The germline gives CDR1 SQVTM, CDR2 ANQGSEA. V dropped 3 bases and J dropped 2; count of bases not matched to a gene: 8. The CDR3 contains 16 residues. The chain's CDR3 is CSVDVSRGENTGELFF. The CDR3 DNA reads as TGCAGCGTTGATGTATCGCGGGGGGAAAACACCGGGGAGCTGTTTTTT.

The genes are TRBV19 and TRBJ1-1; TRBD1 might be the D (6 bases). V dropped 3 bases and J dropped 4 bases, with 12 bases sitting between them. CDR3 length: 14 amino acids. CDR1 and CDR2 (germline): LNHDA, SQIVND (reference sequence). CDR3 sequence reads: CASSISAGVTEAFF. The CDR3 region has the DNA TGTGCCAGTAGTATTAGCGCAGGGGTCACTGAAGCTTTCTTT.

This rearrangement joins TRBV12-3 or TRBV12-4 to TRBJ1-2, with D possibly matching TRBD1 (5 bases). Trimming took 5 bases from V and 8 from J, leaving 15 bases between them. The CDR3 covers 13 residues. CDR3 sequence reads: CASSQQVFLGYTF. CDR3 coding DNA: TGTGCCAGCAGTCAACAGGTTTTTTTGGGCTACACCTTC.

The J gene is TRBJ2-3, the V gene TRBV5-4, with D tentatively TRBD2 (6 bases). The CDR3 has 15 residues. The germline V gene encodes CDR1 SGHNT and CDR2 YYREEE (reference sequence). V gave up 6 bases and J gave up 1 base, with 15 bases separating them. The chain's CDR3 is CASKLGGRGTDTQYF. The DNA of the CDR3 is TGTGCCAGCAAGCTTGGGGGGAGAGGCACAGATACGCAGTATTTT.

V is TRBV7-9 and J is TRBJ2-5; 8 positions match TRBD2. The CDR3 loop spans 16 amino acids. The ends lost 5 bases at V and 10 bases at J; junction bases unmatched: 18. Germline V CDR1 and CDR2: SEHNR, FQNEAQ (reference sequence). CDR3 nucleotide sequence: TGTGCCAGCAGCCGAATCGAATCGGGACTAGTGCGGGACCAGTACTTC. Its protein is CASSRIESGLVRDQYF.

J is TRBJ2-7 and V is TRBV18; TRBD2 matches at 15 bases. The CDR3 runs to 17 residues. In germline, CDR1 is KGHSH, CDR2 LQKENI. Germline trimming cut 3 bases from V and 0 bases from J; bases unmatched to any gene: 3. CDR3 protein: CASSPGLAGGSSYEQYF. The CDR3 nucleotides are TGTGCCAGCTCACCTGGACTAGCGGGAGGGTCCTCCTACGAGCAGTACTTC.

V gene TRBV9 combines with J gene TRBJ2-3; D remains unclear. The CDR3 loop spans 15 amino acids. Germline CDR1 reads SGDLS; CDR2 reads YYNGEE. V lost 1 base to trimming and J lost 1 base, with 10 bases between them. In DNA, the CDR3 is TGTGCCAGCAGCGTAAGTGACTTCCGCACAGATACGCAGTATTTT. Translated: CASSVSDFRTDTQYF.

This clone has only a few counts. The chain is built from TRBV6-2 or TRBV6-3 and TRBJ2-7; 11 nucleotides line up with TRBD2. The CDR3 covers 15 residues. The ends lost 4 bases at V and 7 bases at J; junction bases unmatched: 9. Looked up from germline, CDR1 is MNHEY and CDR2 is SVGEGT. CDR3 loop: CASSSHLAGGGEQYF. The CDR3 DNA is TGTGCCAGCAGTTCTCATCTAGCGGGAGGTGGAGAGCAGTACTTC.

V is TRBV28 and J is TRBJ2-2; the D gene is possibly TRBD2 (6 bases). Germline V lookup: CDR1 MDHEN, CDR2 SYDVKM. V was trimmed by 11 bases and J by 5 bases, leaving 21 bases between them. CDR3 length: 15 residues. The DNA for the CDR3 is TGTGCCGCCTACGAAGGCAGGAGGGGTACCGGGGAGCTGTTTTTT. This translates into CAAYEGRRGTGELFF.

The rearrangement links TRBV5-1 to TRBJ1-2; TRBD1 is a possible D gene (5 bases). CDR3 length equals 14 residues. V lost 0 bases, J lost 8 bases, and 14 bases lay in between. Germline CDR1 is SGHRS and CDR2 is YFSETQ. This CDR3 reads CASSLASGLGGYTF. The CDR3 coding sequence is TGCGCCAGCAGCTTGGCCTCAGGGCTTGGAGGCTACACCTTC.

This chain links TRBV4-2 with TRBJ1-3; the D is unclear. The CDR3 loop spans 18 amino acids. V shed 0 bases and J shed 2 bases, with 17 bases lying between them. Germline CDR1 LGHNA, CDR2 YNFKEQ. The CDR3 sequence: CASSQDAVPGKAGNTIYF. The CDR3 DNA reads as TGTGCCAGCAGCCAAGATGCGGTTCCGGGGAAAGCTGGAAACACCATATATTTT.

CDR3 in DNA: TGTGCCAGCAGCGCAGATCCGGGACTTAGGGGCGAGCAGTACTTC. This gives the protein CASSADPGLRGEQYF. The chain recombines TRBV9 with TRBJ2-7; possibly TRBD2 for D (6 bases). CDR1 is SGDLS, CDR2 YYNGEE, per germline. The CDR3 totals 15 residues. Trimming shortened V by 3 bases and J by 6 bases, and 19 bases separated the two germline ends.

The table lists this clone with a count of one. The rearrangement uses TRBV28 and TRBJ2-7, with D maybe TRBD1 (5 bases). Germline-derived CDR1 and CDR2 are MDHEN and SYDVKM. The V and J ends lost 7 bases and 11 bases respectively, with 18 bases between them. CDR3 size: 12 residues. The CDR3 coding sequence is TGTGCCAGCACTTCAGGGTCTTTACGCGAGTACTTC. Protein: CASTSGSLREYF.